The rows below give T cell receptor beta chains drawn from one sample of a study of blood T cell repertoires in COVID-19. Some clones are missing from TCRdb's copy, which holds only in-frame ones; the method was immunoSEQ multiplex PCR. The data show fewer than 110,000 clones, roughly 83% seen once. The sample consisted of peripheral blood. The receptor source for this set is a human donor in a cohort sampled during active COVID-19. CDR3s include the opening cysteine and the closing phenylalanine or tryptophan. Each record gives: V gene, D gene, clone size, J gene, CDR3 DNA, CDR3 protein. D genes are given only for firm matches. Only some rows state a clone size, as once, few, many or a class for expanded clones.

>TRBV5-8|TRBD2|.|TRBJ2-7
TGTGCCAGCAGCTTACGGGGGGGACTGGGCTCCTACGAGCAGTACTTC
CASSLRGGLGSYEQYF
>TRBV7-2|.|.|TRBJ2-4
TGTGCCAGCAGCTTAACTTTGGGAGGAAACATTCAGTACTTC
CASSLTLGGNIQYF
>TRBV2|TRBD1|.|TRBJ1-5
TGTGCCAGCGTCAGGGGGGTTGGCCAGCCCCAGCATTTT
CASVRGVGQPQHF
>TRBV9|TRBD2|.|TRBJ2-1
TGTGCCAGCAGCGTTTTAGCGGGAGCTGAGGATGAGCAGTTCTTC
CASSVLAGAEDEQFF
>TRBV15|.|.|TRBJ2-4
TGTGCCACCAGCAGAAAGCAGGGGCTGGGGATGTACGCCAAAAACATTCAGTACTTC
CATSRKQGLGMYAKNIQYF
>TRBV7-8|TRBD1|.|TRBJ2-1
TGTGCCAGCAGCTTGCCGGGACAGAACTTAAAAACTAGTTACAATGAGCAGTTCTTC
CASSLPGQNLKTSYNEQFF
>TRBV7-3|TRBD1|.|TRBJ2-2
TGTGCCAGCAGCTTAGGGGACAGGAACACCGGGGAGCTGTTTTTT
CASSLGDRNTGELFF
>TRBV5-1|TRBD2|.|TRBJ2-3
TGCGCCAGCAGCCTCCCACTAGCGGGAGGGGCAGATACGCAGTATTTT
CASSLPLAGGADTQYF
>TRBV10-3|TRBD2|.|TRBJ2-1
TGTGCCATCAGTAACTTAGCGGGAGCTGACAATGAGCAGTTCTTC
CAISNLAGADNEQFF
>TRBV7-2|.|.|TRBJ2-1
TGTGCCAGCAGCTTTTCGCTGGAGACTGAGCAGTTCTTC
CASSFSLETEQFF
>TRBV5-4|.|.|TRBJ1-1
TGTGCCAGCAGCTTGGCCGGGGAGGGGAACACTGAAGCTTTCTTT
CASSLAGEGNTEAFF
>TRBV18|.|.|TRBJ1-1
TGTGCCAGCTCACAAGTGATCGGGGCAGGGACAATCGGCGCGTTAGTTGGTGAAGCTTTCTTT
CASSQVIGAGTIGALVGEAFF
>TRBV18|.|.|TRBJ1-1
TGTGCCAGCTCACCTCCGGGGGGGCATGGCACTGAAGCTTTCTTT
CASSPPGGHGTEAFF
>TRBV19|TRBD1|.|TRBJ1-2
TGTGCCAGTAGTATGGGCATGCTAAGGACAGGGGATGGCTACACCTTC
CASSMGMLRTGDGYTF
>TRBV5-6|TRBD1|.|TRBJ2-7
TGTGCCAGCAGCTCCGGGACAGGATGGGGCGAGCAGTACTTC
CASSSGTGWGEQYF
>TRBV7-8|TRBD1|.|TRBJ1-6
TGTGCCAGCAGCTTAGATTACAGGGGCGGATCACCCCTCCACTTT
CASSLDYRGGSPLHF
>TRBV7-2|TRBD2|.|TRBJ2-3
TGTGCCAGCCGGGGACTAGCGGGAGTCTCGTACACAGATACGCAGTATTTT
CASRGLAGVSYTDTQYF
>TRBV19|.|.|TRBJ1-2
TGTGCCAGTACCCCAGGGGCCTATGGCTACACCTTC
CASTPGAYGYTF
>TRBV5-1|TRBD1|.|TRBJ1-6
TGCGCCAGCAGCCCGCTGGGGGGCCGACAGGGGGCGGAAGGTTCACCCCTCCACTTT
CASSPLGGRQGAEGSPLHF
>TRBV5-4|TRBD2|medium-sized|TRBJ2-1
TGTGCCAGCAGCTTAAGCGGGGATGAGCAGTTCTTC
CASSLSGDEQFF
>TRBV19|.|.|TRBJ2-3
TGTGCCAGTAGTCTGTCCAGGGTGATCGGAGATACGCAGTATTTT
CASSLSRVIGDTQYF
>TRBV9|.|.|TRBJ2-2
TGTGCCAGCAGCGTATCCGGGATTGACACCGGGGAGCTGTTTTTT
CASSVSGIDTGELFF
>TRBV4-3|.|.|TRBJ2-5
TGCGCCAGCAGCCAAGGTTGGGAACAGGGAGAGACCCAGTACTTC
CASSQGWEQGETQYF
>TRBV18|.|.|TRBJ2-7
TGTGCCAGCTCACCATTCGTACTAGCCGGCTCCTACGAGCAGTACTTC
CASSPFVLAGSYEQYF
>TRBV27|.|.|TRBJ2-2
TGTGCCAGCAGTTTACAACAGGTCGGGACCGGGGAGCTGTTTTTT
CASSLQQVGTGELFF
>TRBV5-8|.|.|TRBJ1-1
TGTGCCAGCAGCTTATACAGCCGAACTGAAGCTTTCTTT
CASSLYSRTEAFF
>TRBV4-1|TRBD2|.|TRBJ2-3
TGCGCCAGCAGCCAAACACTAGCGGACGGCACAGATACGCAGTATTTT
CASSQTLADGTDTQYF
>TRBV27|.|.|TRBJ2-7
TGTGCCAGCAGTTTAGCGGCTAGTCTAGCCGAGCAGTACTTC
CASSLAASLAEQYF
>TRBV6-1|TRBD1|.|TRBJ1-5
TGTGCCAGCAGTGACCAGACAGGGATCGGTCAGCCCCAGCATTTT
CASSDQTGIGQPQHF
>TRBV3-1/TRBV3-2|TRBD1|.|TRBJ1-4
TGTGCCAGCAGCCAAGGGACAGGGGGCCCTGAAAAACTGTTTTTT
CASSQGTGGPEKLFF
>TRBV9|.|.|TRBJ1-4
TGTGCCAGCAGCGTAGCTACAGGGCAGAATGAAAAACTGTTTTTT
CASSVATGQNEKLFF
>TRBV11-1|.|.|TRBJ1-5
TGTGCCAGCAGCCAGGGTAGCAATCAGCCCCAGCATTTT
CASSQGSNQPQHF
>TRBV6-5|.|once|TRBJ1-1
TGTGCCAGCACCCAGGATGGGACTAGGACTGAAGCTTTCTTT
CASTQDGTRTEAFF
>TRBV4-2|TRBD1|few|TRBJ2-7
TGTGCCAGCAGCCAAGATTGGGGACAGGGAACCTACGAGCAGTACTTC
CASSQDWGQGTYEQYF
>TRBV30|TRBD1|.|TRBJ1-1
TGTGCCTGGAGTTTGATAGGACAGGGGGATACTGAAGCTTTCTTT
CAWSLIGQGDTEAFF
>TRBV5-5|TRBD2|.|TRBJ2-3
TGTGCCAGCAGCTTGGGACTAGCGGGAGGGGGCACAGATACGCAGTATTTT
CASSLGLAGGGTDTQYF
>TRBV19|.|.|TRBJ1-4
TGTGCCAGCCAGCCCACGGGTTTCAACGAAAAACTGTTTTTT
CASQPTGFNEKLFF
>TRBV4-1|.|.|TRBJ2-5
TGCGCCAGCAGCCAAACTTTAGAGACCCAGTACTTC
CASSQTLETQYF
>TRBV9|TRBD1|.|TRBJ2-2
TGTGCCAGCAGTAAGACAGGGTTGGACACCGGGGAGCTGTTTTTT
CASSKTGLDTGELFF
>TRBV6-5|TRBD2|.|TRBJ2-1
TGTGCCAGCAGTTATAGACTAGCGGGATTTGATGAGCAGTTCTTC
CASSYRLAGFDEQFF
>TRBV7-3|TRBD1|.|TRBJ2-3
TGTGCCAGCAGCTCGGACAGGGGGCGAGATACGCAGTATTTT
CASSSDRGRDTQYF
>TRBV9|.|.|TRBJ1-1
TGTGCCAGCAGCGTCACCCCCCAGGGGTCTGAAGCTTTCTTT
CASSVTPQGSEAFF
>TRBV18|TRBD2|.|TRBJ2-5
TGTGCCAGCTCACCTCCGGGACTAGCTGGTGAGACCCAGTACTTC
CASSPPGLAGETQYF
>TRBV4-3|TRBD2|.|TRBJ2-1
TGCGCCAGCAGCCAAGATAGGACTAGCGGCCCTGGTAGGTACAATGAGCAGTTCTTC
CASSQDRTSGPGRYNEQFF
>TRBV10-3|.|.|TRBJ2-3
TGTGCCATCAGTGGAGGCCAGCTAACAGATACGCAGTATTTT
CAISGGQLTDTQYF
>TRBV7-3|TRBD2|.|TRBJ2-3
TGTGCCAGCAGCATGGGACTAGCGGGACCCACAGATACGCAGTATTTT
CASSMGLAGPTDTQYF
>TRBV6-5|.|.|TRBJ1-1
TGTGCCAGCAGTTACGAGACAGGCAGGAACACTGAAGCTTTCTTT
CASSYETGRNTEAFF
>TRBV13|.|.|TRBJ2-7
TGTGCCAGCAGCTCAACCGGGACTGGTTACGAGCAGTACTTC
CASSSTGTGYEQYF